These T cell receptor beta chains were read from a single sample in a study of T cells in Graves' hyperthyroidism and ophthalmopathy. TCRdb re-called the multiplex PCR reads through MiXCR, storing one row per CDR3 protein. The top ten clones hold 34% of a sample with about 640,000 distinct CDR3 sequences, 20% of them seen once. The sequenced sample consisted of blood. Source of these receptors: a man younger than 40 with Graves' ophthalmopathy. CDR3s include the opening cysteine and the closing phenylalanine or tryptophan. Fields, in order: CDR3 DNA, CDR3 protein, V gene, D gene, J gene, clone size. The D gene is left open where the match is weak. Expanded clones are given a class, and other clones once, few, many or no size at all.

DNA: TGTGCCAGCAGCTTAGGAAGGGACAGGGGGCGCAACTACGAGCAGTACTTC
CDR3: CASSLGRDRGRNYEQYF
V: TRBV13
D: TRBD1
J: TRBJ2-7
size: few

DNA: TGTGCCAGCAGTTTCCTCGGGACAGGGCCCTACGAGCAGTACTTC
CDR3: CASSFLGTGPYEQYF
V: TRBV25-1
D: TRBD1
J: TRBJ2-7
size: -

DNA: TGTGCCAGCAGCTTAAGGGGTGACGGGGCTGGAAACACCATATATTTT
CDR3: CASSLRGDGAGNTIYF
V: TRBV7-2
D: -
J: TRBJ1-3
size: -

DNA: TGTGCCAGCAGCGTATATACGCAGCTAGGGACTGAAGCTTTCTTT
CDR3: CASSVYTQLGTEAFF
V: TRBV7-2
D: -
J: TRBJ1-1
size: many

DNA: TGTGCCTGGAGTGGGTCGGGAAATTCACCCCTCCACTTT
CDR3: CAWSGSGNSPLHF
V: TRBV30
D: -
J: TRBJ1-6
size: -

DNA: TGTGCCATCAGTGTCGACAGCAATCAGCCCCAGCATTTT
CDR3: CAISVDSNQPQHF
V: TRBV10-3
D: -
J: TRBJ1-5
size: -

DNA: TGCAGTGCTAGATCCCGGGACAGGGGTACAGATACGCAGTATTTT
CDR3: CSARSRDRGTDTQYF
V: TRBV20-1
D: TRBD1
J: TRBJ2-3
size: few

DNA: TGTGCCAGCAGTTACGTTGGGACAGAGGAAGGGAACTATGGCTACACCTTC
CDR3: CASSYVGTEEGNYGYTF
V: TRBV6-2/TRBV6-3
D: TRBD1
J: TRBJ1-2
size: -

DNA: TGTGCCAGCAGCTTAGGTGGATCCCAGAACATTCAGTACTTC
CDR3: CASSLGGSQNIQYF
V: TRBV7-2
D: -
J: TRBJ2-4
size: few

DNA: TGTGCCAGCAGCCCCCCCTCGGGACTAGACTACGAGCAGTACTTC
CDR3: CASSPPSGLDYEQYF
V: TRBV9
D: TRBD2
J: TRBJ2-7
size: few

DNA: TGTGCCAGCAGAGAACTGAGTGCGGCAGGGGGAAAGACCCAGTACTTC
CDR3: CASRELSAAGGKTQYF
V: TRBV2
D: TRBD1
J: TRBJ2-5
size: -

DNA: TGTGCCAGCAGTTCCCCACGGACAGGTTTTCCCGGCTACACCTTC
CDR3: CASSSPRTGFPGYTF
V: TRBV28
D: TRBD1
J: TRBJ1-2
size: many

DNA: TGTGCCAGCAGCTTAGGGGGTCTTAGCACAGATACGCAGTATTTT
CDR3: CASSLGGLSTDTQYF
V: TRBV5-1
D: -
J: TRBJ2-3
size: many

DNA: TGTGCCAGCACCCAGACAGGGCCTCCTAGCACAGATACGCAGTATTTT
CDR3: CASTQTGPPSTDTQYF
V: TRBV27
D: TRBD1
J: TRBJ2-3
size: many

DNA: TGTGCCAGCAGTTACAGCTACACAGCGGGAGCGACAGATACGCAGTATTTT
CDR3: CASSYSYTAGATDTQYF
V: TRBV6-5
D: TRBD2
J: TRBJ2-3
size: many

DNA: TGTGCCATCAGTGAGTCGAGACTAGCGGGAGCCGAGCAGTACTTC
CDR3: CAISESRLAGAEQYF
V: TRBV10-3
D: TRBD2
J: TRBJ2-7
size: -

DNA: TGTGCCAGCAGTTACTCGTGGACTAGCTACAATGAGCAGTTCTTC
CDR3: CASSYSWTSYNEQFF
V: TRBV6-6
D: TRBD2
J: TRBJ2-1
size: -

DNA: TGTGCCAGCTCACCAGACGGAGCCTACGAGCAGTACTTC
CDR3: CASSPDGAYEQYF
V: TRBV18
D: -
J: TRBJ2-7
size: few

DNA: TGTGCCAGCAGTCGAACCAACCCAGATACGCAGTATTTT
CDR3: CASSRTNPDTQYF
V: TRBV2
D: -
J: TRBJ2-3
size: -

DNA: TGCGCCAGTAGGAAGGCGGCGAACACCGGGGAGCTGTTTTTT
CDR3: CASRKAANTGELFF
V: TRBV5-1
D: -
J: TRBJ2-2
size: many

DNA: TGTGCCAGCAGCGACAAGGACAGGGGTTATGGCTACACCTTC
CDR3: CASSDKDRGYGYTF
V: TRBV9
D: TRBD1
J: TRBJ1-2
size: -

DNA: TGTGCCAGCAGCCGATCAGGTTACTACGAGCAGTACTTC
CDR3: CASSRSGYYEQYF
V: TRBV3-1
D: -
J: TRBJ2-7
size: -

DNA: TGTGCCAGCAGCTTAAGTCGGCATACTAACACTGAAGCTTTCTTT
CDR3: CASSLSRHTNTEAFF
V: TRBV7-9
D: -
J: TRBJ1-1
size: many

DNA: TGTGCCAGCAGCGGGACACTGCGAGGAAACACCATATATTTT
CDR3: CASSGTLRGNTIYF
V: TRBV2
D: -
J: TRBJ1-3
size: many

DNA: TGTGCCAGCAGTCCAAGGGGCGGGGATGCCTACAATCTGCAGTTCTTC
CDR3: CASSPRGGDAYNLQFF
V: TRBV7-9
D: -
J: TRBJ2-1
size: -

DNA: TGTGCCACCAGCAGAGATCCAGGGAATGAGCAGTTCTTC
CDR3: CATSRDPGNEQFF
V: TRBV15
D: -
J: TRBJ2-1
size: -